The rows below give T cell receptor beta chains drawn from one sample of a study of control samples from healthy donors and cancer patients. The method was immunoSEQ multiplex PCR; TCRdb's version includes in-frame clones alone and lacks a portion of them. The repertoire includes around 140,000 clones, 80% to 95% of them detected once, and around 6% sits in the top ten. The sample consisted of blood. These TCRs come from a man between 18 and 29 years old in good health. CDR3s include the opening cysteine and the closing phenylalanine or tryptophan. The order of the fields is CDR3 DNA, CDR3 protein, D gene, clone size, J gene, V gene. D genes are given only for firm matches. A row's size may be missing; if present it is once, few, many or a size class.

CDR3nt: TGTGCCAGCAGCTCCCTAGGGGGGGCTTCAGATACGCAGTATTTT; CDR3aa: CASSSLGGASDTQYF; d_gene: NA; abundance: once; j_gene: TRBJ2-3; v_gene: TRBV7-9
CDR3nt: TGTGCCAGCAGCGTAGTGGCGGCACCCACAGATACGCAGTATTTT; CDR3aa: CASSVVAAPTDTQYF; d_gene: NA; abundance: NA; j_gene: TRBJ2-3; v_gene: TRBV9
CDR3nt: TGTGCCAGCAGTTTAGGCAATGAGCAGTTCTTC; CDR3aa: CASSLGNEQFF; d_gene: NA; abundance: NA; j_gene: TRBJ2-1; v_gene: TRBV6-5
CDR3nt: TGTGCCAGCAGTGACCCGGGACAGTGGGCCGATGAAGCTTTCTTT; CDR3aa: CASSDPGQWADEAFF; d_gene: TRBD1; abundance: NA; j_gene: TRBJ1-1; v_gene: TRBV6-1
CDR3nt: TGTGCCAGCAGTTTCGGTGAGGGGAAAAGGAGTGTTGGCTACACCTTC; CDR3aa: CASSFGEGKRSVGYTF; d_gene: NA; abundance: NA; j_gene: TRBJ1-2; v_gene: TRBV6-2/TRBV6-3
CDR3nt: TGTGCCAGCAGTGACGACGTGAACACTGAAGCTTTCTTT; CDR3aa: CASSDDVNTEAFF; d_gene: NA; abundance: few; j_gene: TRBJ1-1; v_gene: TRBV2
CDR3nt: TGTGCCAGCAGCTTAGATGGGACAGGGACCAATGAAAAACTGTTTTTT; CDR3aa: CASSLDGTGTNEKLFF; d_gene: TRBD1; abundance: few; j_gene: TRBJ1-4; v_gene: TRBV7-9
CDR3nt: TGTGCCAGCAGCTTAATGAGTGGGGGATCGGCAGATACGCAGTATTTT; CDR3aa: CASSLMSGGSADTQYF; d_gene: NA; abundance: NA; j_gene: TRBJ2-3; v_gene: TRBV7-3
CDR3nt: TGTGCCAGCTCACTTGTCGAGACGGTGTTTGAGACCCAGTACTTC; CDR3aa: CASSLVETVFETQYF; d_gene: NA; abundance: NA; j_gene: TRBJ2-5; v_gene: TRBV18
CDR3nt: TGTGCCTGGAGTGTGAAGACTACCCGAAGCGAGCAGTACTTC; CDR3aa: CAWSVKTTRSEQYF; d_gene: NA; abundance: NA; j_gene: TRBJ2-7; v_gene: TRBV30
CDR3nt: TGTGCCAGTAGTATAGGGGAAGGGGTATACACTGAAGCTTTCTTT; CDR3aa: CASSIGEGVYTEAFF; d_gene: NA; abundance: NA; j_gene: TRBJ1-1; v_gene: TRBV19
CDR3nt: TGTGCCAGTAGTATTGGGACCCCTATTACGCAGTATTTT; CDR3aa: CASSIGTPITQYF; d_gene: NA; abundance: few; j_gene: TRBJ2-3; v_gene: TRBV19
CDR3nt: TGTGCCAGCAGTTTTAAGCCGAACACTGAAGCTTTCTTT; CDR3aa: CASSFKPNTEAFF; d_gene: NA; abundance: NA; j_gene: TRBJ1-1; v_gene: TRBV27
CDR3nt: TGTGCCAGCAGCTTACCCCGTAGAATGGGGGATCACTATGGCTACACCTTC; CDR3aa: CASSLPRRMGDHYGYTF; d_gene: NA; abundance: NA; j_gene: TRBJ1-2; v_gene: TRBV7-9
CDR3nt: TGTGCCAGCAGCCGACCGCTACTGAGCTCTGGAAACACCATATATTTT; CDR3aa: CASSRPLLSSGNTIYF; d_gene: NA; abundance: NA; j_gene: TRBJ1-3; v_gene: TRBV5-6
CDR3nt: TGTGCCAGCAGCTTTTTCGACAGGGGGCGAGGCTACACCTTC; CDR3aa: CASSFFDRGRGYTF; d_gene: TRBD1; abundance: NA; j_gene: TRBJ1-2; v_gene: TRBV5-4
CDR3nt: TGTGCCAGCAGTGATGGGCTCGTCACCGGGGAGCTGTTTTTT; CDR3aa: CASSDGLVTGELFF; d_gene: NA; abundance: NA; j_gene: TRBJ2-2; v_gene: TRBV6-1
CDR3nt: TGTGCCACCCCCGCCGGGGGAGCTTATGGCTACACCTTC; CDR3aa: CATPAGGAYGYTF; d_gene: NA; abundance: NA; j_gene: TRBJ1-2; v_gene: TRBV10-3
CDR3nt: TGTGCCAGCAGTGAAAGTAGGGGGAATTCACCCCTCCACTTT; CDR3aa: CASSESRGNSPLHF; d_gene: NA; abundance: NA; j_gene: TRBJ1-6; v_gene: TRBV25-1
CDR3nt: TGCAGCGTTGAGGGGACGGACGGACCCTATTCCTACGAGCAGTACTTC; CDR3aa: CSVEGTDGPYSYEQYF; d_gene: NA; abundance: NA; j_gene: TRBJ2-7; v_gene: TRBV29-1
CDR3nt: TGTGCCACCAGCAGAGTAGTAGGGGAGACCCAGTACTTC; CDR3aa: CATSRVVGETQYF; d_gene: NA; abundance: NA; j_gene: TRBJ2-5; v_gene: TRBV15
CDR3nt: TGTGCCAGCAACCCGACAGTGAACAATGAGCAGTTCTTC; CDR3aa: CASNPTVNNEQFF; d_gene: NA; abundance: NA; j_gene: TRBJ2-1; v_gene: TRBV2
CDR3nt: TGTGCCAGCATGGAGGGGGGGACCCAGTACTTC; CDR3aa: CASMEGGTQYF; d_gene: NA; abundance: NA; j_gene: TRBJ2-5; v_gene: TRBV11-2
CDR3nt: TGTGCCAGCAGCTTCGACAGGGCCAGCTCCTACGAGCAGTACTTC; CDR3aa: CASSFDRASSYEQYF; d_gene: TRBD1; abundance: NA; j_gene: TRBJ2-7; v_gene: TRBV14
CDR3nt: TGCAGCGTTGCAGGAAACTATGGCTACACCTTC; CDR3aa: CSVAGNYGYTF; d_gene: NA; abundance: NA; j_gene: TRBJ1-2; v_gene: TRBV29-1
CDR3nt: TGCGCCAGCAGCCAACTGTCGGAGCCCTATGGCTACACCTTC; CDR3aa: CASSQLSEPYGYTF; d_gene: NA; abundance: NA; j_gene: TRBJ1-2; v_gene: TRBV4-1
CDR3nt: TGCGCCAGCAGGCCCATCGGGAGAATTCTCTACGAGCAGTACTTC; CDR3aa: CASRPIGRILYEQYF; d_gene: NA; abundance: NA; j_gene: TRBJ2-7; v_gene: TRBV5-1
CDR3nt: TGTGCCAGCAGTGTCGGGGCAGGGGGATCGGCCAATCAGCCCCAGCATTTT; CDR3aa: CASSVGAGGSANQPQHF; d_gene: TRBD1; abundance: NA; j_gene: TRBJ1-5; v_gene: TRBV6-1
CDR3nt: TGTGCCAGCAGCTTAAAGGGAGACACCATATATTTT; CDR3aa: CASSLKGDTIYF; d_gene: NA; abundance: NA; j_gene: TRBJ1-3; v_gene: TRBV7-9
CDR3nt: TGTGCCACCAGCAGAGGAGGTGAGGCGGGGGTAGATACGCAGTATTTT; CDR3aa: CATSRGGEAGVDTQYF; d_gene: TRBD2; abundance: NA; j_gene: TRBJ2-3; v_gene: TRBV15
CDR3nt: TGTGCCATCGGGGACCACAACTATGGCTACACCTTC; CDR3aa: CAIGDHNYGYTF; d_gene: NA; abundance: NA; j_gene: TRBJ1-2; v_gene: TRBV10-3
CDR3nt: TGTGCCAGCAGCTTAACTGGGGGCCTTGGGGAAAAACTGTTTTTT; CDR3aa: CASSLTGGLGEKLFF; d_gene: NA; abundance: NA; j_gene: TRBJ1-4; v_gene: TRBV7-3
CDR3nt: TGTGCCAGCAGTACCCCTTACGAGCAGTACTTC; CDR3aa: CASSTPYEQYF; d_gene: NA; abundance: few; j_gene: TRBJ2-7; v_gene: TRBV6-5
CDR3nt: TGTGCCAGCAGCCATTTGGGACGGATTTTGGGGAATGAGCAGTTCTTC; CDR3aa: CASSHLGRILGNEQFF; d_gene: NA; abundance: NA; j_gene: TRBJ2-1; v_gene: TRBV14
CDR3nt: TGTGCCAGCAGTTACACCCCTTTGACAGGGGCCGAGACCCAGTACTTC; CDR3aa: CASSYTPLTGAETQYF; d_gene: TRBD1; abundance: NA; j_gene: TRBJ2-5; v_gene: TRBV6-2/TRBV6-3